Below, 5 T cell receptor beta chains from the same sample are listed, as sequenced in a study of human T cells and chemical hapten exposure. Time point: patch test 1, 2 weeks after DPC sensitization. As to treatment: therapeutic diphenylcyclopropenone sensitization with weekly scalp DPC. Each CDR3 protein is one row after TCRdb ran MiXCR on the RACE reads. The sample consists of roughly 200,000 distinct CDR3 sequences, approximately 20% of them appearing once. Sequenced material: whole blood, taken in connection with sensitization to the hapten diphenylcyclopropenone (DPC). The source of these receptors is a woman aged 45-65 years with alopecia areata. Some clones in this sample may be carry-over from other donors' samples.

The J gene is TRBJ2-6, the V gene TRBV29-1; no reliable D call. The V end was cut by 4 bases, the J end by 0 bases, with 4 bases between. This CDR3 is 13 amino acids long. Germline V lookup: CDR1 SQVTM, CDR2 ANQGSEA. The CDR3 coding sequence is TGCAGCGTTGGCCTCTCTGGGGCCAACGTCCTGACTTTC. Translation gives CSVGLSGANVLTF.

The V gene is TRBV5-1, the J gene TRBJ2-7; 8 bases are shared with TRBD2. The germline V gene has CDR1 SGHRS and CDR2 YFSETQ. J gave up 2 bases and V 3 bases, and 4 bases lay outside the gene matches. CDR3 length equals 14 residues. This CDR3 is CASSYRAGAYEQYF. CDR3 sequence (DNA): TGCGCCAGCAGCTATCGAGCGGGGGCCTACGAGCAGTACTTC.

This clonotype occurred many times. The DNA for the CDR3 is TGTGCCAGCAGTGGGGACAGAAACTACGAGCAGTACTTC. Translated: CASSGDRNYEQYF. V and J are TRBV2 and TRBJ2-7; 7 bases agree with TRBD1. Germline CDR1 and CDR2: SNHLY and FYNNEI. The ends lost 4 bases at V and 3 bases at J; junction bases unmatched: 3. CDR3 length equals 13 residues.

This clonotype occurred once. The V gene is TRBV20-1, the J gene TRBJ2-3; the match to TRBD1 covers 9 bases. V was pared by 1 base and J by 4 bases, with 12 bases of the junction left unmatched. The length of the CDR3 is 17 residues. In germline, CDR1 is DFQATT, CDR2 SNEGSKA (reference sequence). The CDR3 loop reads CSARVLPGQGSPDTQYF. The CDR3 DNA reads TGCAGTGCTAGAGTACTTCCGGGACAGGGCTCCCCAGATACGCAGTATTTT.

This clonotype was seen a handful of times. The chain employs TRBV5-1 and TRBJ2-2, with D hard to call. The germline CDR1 and CDR2 sequences are SGHRS and YFSETQ. V gave up 4 bases and J gave up 2 bases, with 15 bases separating them. The CDR3 runs 16 residues. This CDR3 reads CASSARMTLNTGELFF. In DNA form, the CDR3 reads TGCGCCAGCAGCGCACGTATGACCCTAAACACCGGGGAGCTGTTTTTT.